Reported below is one TCR beta chain. No antigen is known for it. CDR3 length: 12 residues. CDR1 is SGHAT, CDR2 FQNNGV, per germline. The ends were cut back, 5 bases at V and 6 bases at J, with 11 bases in the middle. Time point defined: newly diagnosed GD, antithyroid drugs for less than 3 months. Extracted PBMC RNA gave rise to the TCR library. Collection of peripheral blood (roughly 9.8 milliliters) was done using EDTA tubes. The data are from a study of regulatory T cells in long-lasting Graves disease. Study-level points and caveats: Persistent cases of Graves' showed reduced TCR diversity relative to newly diagnosed patients.

CDR3 regions were amplified by Arm-PCR using iRepertoire HTBI primers to build TCR beta libraries. MiXCR was run by TCRdb on the multiplex PCR reads, yielding one entry per CDR3 protein. The sample contains hundreds of thousands of distinct CDR3 sequences, about 14% of which appear only once. The sample also formed part of further work on T cells in Graves' hyperthyroidism and ophthalmopathy. That report adds: Stable Graves' hyperthyroidism denoted no ophthalmopathy progression over 18 months.

This clonotype was sampled from a young man with Graves disease. V is TRBV11-2 and J is TRBJ2-7; D unclear. This specimen was peripheral blood mononuclear cells (PBMCs), taken at new diagnosis, from a patient treated with antithyroid drugs. The CDR3, as DNA: TGTGCCAGCAGCCCCACCCCATGCGAGCAGTACTTC. Its translation: CASSPTPCEQYF.